This T cell receptor beta chain was recovered during a study of shared clonotypes between healthy human individuals. There are 15 residues in the CDR3. After removal of 0 bases from V and 4 bases from J, the junction contained 6 bases not matched to a gene. Looked up from germline, CDR1 is SGHRS and CDR2 is YFSETQ. Assay used: immunoSEQ multiplex PCR; TCRdb lists only in-frame clones, some missing. The sample consists of 700,000 or so clones, approximately 75% of them appearing once. This chain joins TRBV5-1 and TRBJ2-7; 8 bases align to TRBD1. Input material: memory CD4+ T cells sorted from blood. Subset: CD45RA-negative fraction. The clonotype originates from a young woman in good health. CDR3 in DNA: TGCGCCAGCAGCTTGGAGCCAGGGGGCTTTTACGAGCAGTACTTC. Its translation: CASSLEPGGFYEQYF.